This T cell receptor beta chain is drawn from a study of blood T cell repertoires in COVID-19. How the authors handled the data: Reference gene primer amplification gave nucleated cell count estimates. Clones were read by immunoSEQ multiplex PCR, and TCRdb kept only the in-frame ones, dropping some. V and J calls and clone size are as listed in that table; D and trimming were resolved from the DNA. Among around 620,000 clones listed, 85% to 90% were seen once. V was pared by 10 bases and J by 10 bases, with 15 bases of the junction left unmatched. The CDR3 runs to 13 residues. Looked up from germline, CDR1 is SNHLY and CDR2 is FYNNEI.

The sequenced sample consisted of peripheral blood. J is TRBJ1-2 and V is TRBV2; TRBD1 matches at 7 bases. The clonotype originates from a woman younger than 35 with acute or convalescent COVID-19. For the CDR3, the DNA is TGTGCCATCATCGACAGGGATGAAGGAGACTACACCTTC. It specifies CAIIDRDEGDYTF. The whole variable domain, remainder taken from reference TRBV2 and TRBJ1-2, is EPEVTQTPSHQVTQMGQEVILRCVPISNHLYFYWYRQILGQKVEFLVSFYNNEISEKSEIFDDQFSVERPDGSNFTLKIRSTKLEDSAMYFCAIIDRDEGDYTFGSGTRLTVV.